This TCR beta chain stems from a study of cytomegalovirus exposure and HLA in healthy donors. The CDR3 is made up of 13 amino acids. V lost 0 bases and J lost 8, with 10 bases in between. The germline gives CDR1 SGHNT, CDR2 YENEEA. Regarding the study as a whole: Three chains linked to CMV were shown in vitro to be specific for CMV antigens. Being productive about 87% or about 30% of the time was typical of most TCR beta V segments in an earlier analysis.

A remark on this clone: Its antigen is currently unknown.

The PCR ran on 60 Vbeta and 13 Jbeta primers. Assay used: immunoSEQ multiplex PCR; TCRdb lists only in-frame clones, some missing. The data hold approximately 180,000 clones, with around three quarters observed a single time. Input material: PBMCs. The chain couples TRBV11-3 to TRBJ1-1, with TRBD1 as a possible D gene (5 bases). The sequence came from a woman in her thirties in good health and CMV-seronegative. CDR3 DNA sequence: TGTGCCAGCAGCTTAGATCGAAGGGGCGAAGCTTTCTTT. It translates to CASSLDRRGEAFF.